One and the same sample provided the 21 T cell receptor beta chains below, sequenced in a study of T-cell reconstitution after alpha-beta-depleted transplantation in children. A TCRbeta library incorporating unique molecular identifiers was prepared. Using its own MiXCR run on the PCR reads, TCRdb lists one record per CDR3 protein. Among 640,000 or so distinct CDR3 sequences listed, roughly 17% were seen once. Sample: PBMCs from the stem cell graft donor, taken from the stem cell graft. These receptor sequences come from a human donor who donated a stem cell graft to a child with acute myeloid leukemia.

Many counts were recorded for this clonotype. This rearrangement joins TRBV6-4 to TRBJ2-1; the D is unclear. This CDR3 region has 15 residues. Germline CDR1 and CDR2: MRHNA and SNTAGT. V shed 2 bases and J shed 0 bases, with 8 bases lying between them. The CDR3 region has the DNA TGTGCCAGCAGTGACGAGGCCTCCTCCTACAATGAGCAGTTCTTC. Translation gives CASSDEASSYNEQFF.

V is TRBV11-2 and J is TRBJ2-7; possibly TRBD1 or TRBD2 for D (5 bases each). V was pared by 5 bases and J by 3 bases, with 11 bases between. CDR3 length equals 13 residues. Looked up from germline, CDR1 is SGHAT and CDR2 is FQNNGV. The CDR3 nucleotides are TGTGCCAGCAGCCAAAGGGACGGCTACGAGCAGTACTTC. Residues: CASSQRDGYEQYF.

The chain couples TRBV7-2 to TRBJ2-2, with 8 bases lining up with TRBD1. The CDR3 has 16 residues. V was pared by 4 bases and J by 5 bases, with 9 bases of the junction left unmatched. Germline CDR1 SGHTA, CDR2 FQGNSA. In DNA, the CDR3 is TGTGCCAGCAGCTGGGGGGACAGGCCGGAGACCGGGGAGCTGTTTTTT. Translation gives CASSWGDRPETGELFF.

A few counts support this clonotype. The J gene is TRBJ2-5, the V gene TRBV24-1, with TRBD2 identical over 8 bases. Germline V gives CDR1 KGHDR, CDR2 SFDVKD. V lost 9 bases and J lost 1; bases outside the gene matches: 12. The CDR3 spans 16 residues. CDR3 DNA: TGTGCCACCGGTCCGTCAAGCGGGGGCCTCCAAGAGACCCAGTACTTC. Translating gives CATGPSSGGLQETQYF.

This clonotype has a count of ten or more. The rearrangement joins TRBV20-1 to TRBJ2-5; the D is unclear. V dropped 3 bases and J dropped 2 bases, with 10 bases sitting between them. CDR3 length: 13 amino acids. In germline, CDR1 is DFQATT, CDR2 SNEGSKA (reference sequence). In DNA form, the CDR3 reads TGCAGTGCTAGCGGCGTTGGGCAAGAGACCCAGTACTTC. Translated: CSASGVGQETQYF.

This clonotype was recorded at least ten times. V gene TRBV6-5 combines with J gene TRBJ2-3; perhaps TRBD1 as D (5 bases). Germline CDR1 MNHEY, CDR2 SVGAGI. Trimming removed 0 bases from V and 4 bases from J, with 5 bases in between. This CDR3 is 13 amino acids long. As DNA, the CDR3 is TGTGCCAGCAGTTACTCCAGGGCAGATACGCAGTATTTT. It translates to CASSYSRADTQYF.

The table lists this clonotype with a few counts. J is TRBJ2-3 and V is TRBV9; 11 bases are shared with TRBD2. This CDR3 is built from 16 residues. Germline loops: CDR1 SGDLS, CDR2 YYNGEE. The ends lost 3 bases at V and 2 bases at J; junction bases unmatched: 5. CDR3 in DNA: TGTGCCAGCAGCGCTAGACTAGCGGGGACCACAGATACGCAGTATTTT. Translated: CASSARLAGTTDTQYF.

This clonotype turned up a few times. This chain joins TRBV6-1 and TRBJ1-5, with D uncertain. Germline CDR1 reads MNHNS; CDR2 reads SASEGT. This CDR3 is 14 amino acids long. V was trimmed by 2 bases and J by 7 bases, leaving 12 bases between them. The CDR3 sequence is CASSESWIGQPQHF. CDR3 nucleotide sequence: TGTGCCAGCAGTGAATCGTGGATCGGCCAGCCCCAGCATTTT.

There are many counts of this clonotype. The rearrangement uses TRBV20-1 and TRBJ2-4, with TRBD2 as a possible D gene (7 bases). Germline CDR1 reads DFQATT; CDR2 reads SNEGSKA (reference sequence). V lost 3 bases and J 1 base, leaving 13 bases between the germline ends. This CDR3 has 15 amino acids. The CDR3 coding sequence is TGCAGTGCTAGGGGGGGGCCCTCGGCCAAAAACATTCAGTACTTC. This encodes CSARGGPSAKNIQYF.

In its sample, this clonotype was seen many times. J is TRBJ1-6 and V is TRBV7-2; D might be TRBD1 (5 bases). The CDR3 is made up of 15 amino acids. Germline CDR1 SGHTA, CDR2 FQGNSA. V dropped 8 bases and J dropped 6 bases, with 17 bases sitting between them. The CDR3 DNA sequence: TGTGCCAGCTCTAAGCCCGGGACGGCTAATTCACCCCTCCACTTT. It specifies CASSKPGTANSPLHF.

The chain carries TRBV24-1 and TRBJ2-2; TRBD1 is a possible D gene (5 bases). This CDR3 comprises 16 residues. Trimming removed 5 bases from V and 5 bases from J, with 17 bases in between. Germline CDR1 KGHDR, CDR2 SFDVKD. As DNA, the CDR3 is TGTGCCACCAGTGTGGGGCAGGTCGGCTGGACCGGGGAGCTGTTTTTT. It specifies CATSVGQVGWTGELFF.

This clonotype was recorded at least ten times. The chain is built from TRBV12-3 or TRBV12-4 and TRBJ2-7; tentatively, D is TRBD2 (5 bases). The CDR3 is 14 amino acids. V lost 3 bases, J lost 7 bases, and 16 bases lay in between. The CDR3 reads CASSFPDSTGEQYV. CDR3 coding DNA: TGTGCCAGCAGTTTTCCCGACTCGACGGGGGAGCAGTACGTC.

In this sample, this clonotype turned up a few times. The chain combines TRBV11-2 with TRBJ2-7; TRBD2 aligns across 14 bases. CDR1 is SGHAT, CDR2 FQNNGV, per germline. This CDR3 region has 16 residues. Trimming removed 5 bases from V and 5 bases from J; junction bases left unmatched: 8. CDR3 nucleotides: TGTGCCAGCAGCGCTAGACTAGCGGGGGGGCGAGACGAGCAGTACTTC. Translating gives CASSARLAGGRDEQYF.

This clonotype was seen a few times. V and J are TRBV12-3 or TRBV12-4 and TRBJ2-1; TRBD1 matches 7 bases. With 8 bases clipped from V and 7 bases from J, the junction kept 11 bases outside the gene matches. This CDR3 has 14 amino acids. The CDR3 DNA follows: TGTGCCAGCCGCACAGGGGCGCGTTGGAATGAGCAGTTCTTC. It codes for CASRTGARWNEQFF.

The chain combines TRBV25-1 with TRBJ2-7; no clear D gene. The V gene lost 9 bases and the J gene lost 3 bases, with 15 bases spanning the gap. This CDR3 has 13 amino acids. The germline V gene has CDR1 MGHDK and CDR2 SYGVNS. Written as DNA, the CDR3 is TGTGCCAGGAGCTCCGGGTCGTACTACGAGCAGTACGTC. This encodes CARSSGSYYEQYV.

In its sample, this clonotype was seen a few times. The chain joins TRBV7-2 to TRBJ2-5; no reliable D call. Trimming shortened V by 2 bases and J by 2 bases, and 9 bases separated the two germline ends. CDR3 length: 14 amino acids. Germline V gives CDR1 SGHTA, CDR2 FQGNSA. Written as DNA, the CDR3 is TGTGCCAGCAGCTTATTTCGCCCGCAAGAGACCCAGTACTTC. This codes for CASSLFRPQETQYF.

This clonotype was observed a handful of times. A much larger clone lies a single base off, so this may be a read error. V is TRBV12-3 or TRBV12-4 and J is TRBJ2-3; D uncertain. Trimming shortened V by 3 bases and J by 4 bases, and 5 bases separated the two germline ends. This CDR3 has 12 residues. The CDR3 DNA sequence: TGTGCCAGCAGTTTCAGACCAGATACGCAGTATTTT. This sequence encodes CASSFRPDTQYF.

The sample holds many counts of this clonotype. The rearrangement joins TRBV30 to TRBJ2-1, with unresolved D. V lost 1 base and J 9 bases, leaving 13 bases between the germline ends. CDR1 GTSNPN and CDR2 SVGIG come from the germline V gene (reference sequence). There are 13 residues in the CDR3. Written as DNA, the CDR3 is TGTGCCTGGAGTGGGACCGTGGCGGTTGAGCAGTTCTTC. It translates to CAWSGTVAVEQFF.

This clonotype was detected a few times. The rearrangement uses TRBV20-1 and TRBJ1-1; D call uncertain. The CDR3 is made up of 15 amino acids. The germline CDR1 and CDR2 sequences are DFQATT and SNEGSKA (reference sequence). Deletions cut 0 bases from V and 1 base from J, with 12 bases between. CDR3 in amino acids: CSARDLRPKNTEAFF. For the CDR3, the DNA is TGCAGTGCTAGAGATCTACGGCCGAAGAACACTGAAGCTTTCTTT.

The genes are TRBV4-1 and TRBJ1-6, with D tentatively TRBD1 (5 bases). The germline V gene encodes CDR1 MGHRA and CDR2 YSYEKL. Deletions cut 0 bases from V and 10 bases from J, with 19 bases between. This CDR3 region has 17 residues. CDR3 amino acids: CASSQDSGGAWRSPLHF. The CDR3 region has the DNA TGCGCCAGCAGCCAAGATTCCGGCGGGGCATGGCGGTCACCCCTCCACTTT.

The chain has TRBV5-1 and TRBJ1-6, with 7 bases fitting TRBD1. V shed 4 bases and J 9 bases; nucleotides not matched to a gene: 7. Germline V lookup: CDR1 SGHRS, CDR2 YFSETQ. The CDR3 is made up of 14 amino acids. This CDR3 is CASSDREAVSPLHF. The CDR3 DNA reads as TGCGCCAGCAGCGACAGGGAAGCGGTTTCACCCCTCCACTTT.